The 31 T cell receptor beta chains presented below share a single source sample, sequenced in a study of blood T cell repertoires in COVID-19. The repertoire was sequenced with immunoSEQ multiplex PCR; TCRdb's copy has only in-frame clones and lacks some. Counted here are 290,000 or so clones, approximately 85% occurring once; the ten biggest clones make up approximately 5.1%. The sequencing sample was made of peripheral blood. These receptors originate from a man in his fifties with active or convalescent COVID-19.

The chain combines TRBV19 with TRBJ1-2; 8 bases are shared with TRBD1. The germline gives CDR1 LNHDA, CDR2 SQIVND (reference sequence). The CDR3 covers 14 residues. J gave up 6 bases and V 3 bases, and 6 bases lay outside the gene matches. The CDR3 coding sequence is TGTGCCAGTAGTATGTCGTCAGGGGGCCATGGCTACACCTTC. It specifies CASSMSSGGHGYTF.

V gene TRBV3-1 (or the pseudogene TRBV3-2) combines with J gene TRBJ2-2; D might be TRBD2 (5 bases). The CDR3 is 16 residues long. V gave up 4 bases and J gave up 1 base, with 13 bases separating them. CDR1 and CDR2 from the germline V gene are LGHDT and YNNKEL (reference sequence). The CDR3 DNA sequence: TGTGCCAGCAGCCTCACCGGGATGGTGAACACCGGGGAGCTGTTTTTT. It specifies CASSLTGMVNTGELFF.

The V gene is TRBV27, the J gene TRBJ2-2; D gene unclear. Germline assignment: CDR1 MNHEY and CDR2 SMNVEV (reference sequence). V was trimmed by 3 bases and J by 7 bases, leaving 12 bases between them. The CDR3 spans 14 residues. CDR3 in DNA: TGTGCCAGCAGTTTTAAACTTGAGATCGGGGAGCTGTTTTTT. Protein product: CASSFKLEIGELFF.

CDR3 sequence reads: CASSPPNTGELFF. DNA for the CDR3: TGTGCCAGCTCTCCCCCGAACACCGGGGAGCTGTTTTTT. The J gene is TRBJ2-2, the V gene TRBV6-6; no clear D. This CDR3 contains 13 residues. CDR1 is MNHNY and CDR2 is SVGAGI in the germline V gene (reference sequence). V was cut by 8 bases and J by 0 bases, with 7 bases left in between.

The CDR3 nucleotides read TGCGCCAGCAGCCAAGACCCCGGACTAGCGGGAGTAGGGTTCTTC. Its translation: CASSQDPGLAGVGFF. The J gene is TRBJ2-1, the V gene TRBV4-1; 13 bases agree with TRBD2. Trimming removed 0 bases from V and 15 bases from J; junction bases left unmatched: 8. The CDR3 loop spans 15 amino acids. CDR1 is MGHRA and CDR2 is YSYEKL in the germline V gene.

This clone came up a few times. The chain uses TRBV5-1 and TRBJ2-3; TRBD2 matches 7 bases. Germline CDR1 reads SGHRS; CDR2 reads YFSETQ. The trim removed 5 bases at V and 0 bases at J, leaving 9 bases unmatched. The CDR3 has 16 amino acids. The CDR3 spells CASSGGSGTSTDTQYF. The CDR3 nucleotides read TGCGCCAGCAGTGGAGGGAGCGGGACTAGCACAGATACGCAGTATTTT.

The chain is built from TRBV14 and TRBJ1-2; D remains ambiguous. The germline V and J ends were trimmed by 7 bases and 7 bases, with 16 bases remaining between them. The V gene's germline CDR1 is SGHDN and CDR2 FVKESK. The CDR3 totals 13 residues. The CDR3 DNA is TGTGCCAGCACTTGGGCTTCGATGGTTGGCTACACCTTC. Encoded protein: CASTWASMVGYTF.

V usage is TRBV19 and J usage is TRBJ2-3, with TRBD2 matching over 7 bases. J was trimmed by 6 bases and V by 3 bases; bases with no gene match: 6. This CDR3 is 14 amino acids long. Germline CDR1 is LNHDA and CDR2 is SQIVND (reference sequence). The CDR3 sequence: CASSIRRELDTQYF. CDR3 coding DNA: TGTGCCAGTAGTATCAGGCGGGAGCTTGATACGCAGTATTTT.

The V call is TRBV5-5, the J call TRBJ2-7; 14 nucleotides line up with TRBD2. The CDR3 runs to 15 residues. Germline trimming cut 3 bases from V and 12 bases from J; bases unmatched to any gene: 11. CDR1 and CDR2 from the germline V gene are SGHKS and YYEKEE (reference sequence). The CDR3 sequence is CASSWEGLAGASRYF. CDR3 in DNA: TGTGCCAGCAGCTGGGAGGGACTAGCGGGGGCTTCTCGGTACTTC.

The chain joins TRBV5-1 to TRBJ1-2; D may be TRBD1 (6 bases). Germline lookup yields CDR1 SGHRS and CDR2 YFSETQ. Trimming cost V 0 bases and J 8 bases, with 11 bases left between them. The CDR3 consists of 13 residues. CDR3 DNA: TGCGCCAGCAGCTTGGAGACAGGCCCCGGCTACACCTTC. It translates to CASSLETGPGYTF.

The J gene is TRBJ1-1, the V gene TRBV4-1; D is perhaps TRBD1 (5 bases). Between the trimmed V and J ends, which lost 7 bases and 0 bases, there was a span of 15 bases. In germline, CDR1 is MGHRA, CDR2 YSYEKL. CDR3 size: 15 residues. The CDR3: CASTSGQGMNTEAFF. The CDR3, as DNA: TGCGCCAGCACCTCAGGCCAGGGAATGAACACTGAAGCTTTCTTT.

This chain uses TRBV10-1 with TRBJ1-1, with TRBD1 as a possible D gene (5 bases). The CDR3 is 15 residues long. The germline V and J ends were trimmed by 1 base and 0 bases, with 9 bases remaining between them. Germline CDR1 WNHNN, CDR2 SYGVQD (reference sequence). The CDR3 region is CASSEFRQMNTEAFF. Here the CDR3 DNA reads TGCGCCAGCAGTGAGTTCAGACAGATGAACACTGAAGCTTTCTTT.

The V gene is TRBV10-2, the J gene TRBJ2-3, with 9 nucleotides matching TRBD2. The V segment lost 9 bases and the J segment 2 bases; nucleotides outside the gene matches: 6. This CDR3 spans 14 amino acids. Germline-derived CDR1 and CDR2 are WSHSY and SAAADI. CDR3 sequence reads: CASSGSWNTDTQYF. The CDR3 DNA is TGCGCCAGTAGCGGGAGCTGGAACACAGATACGCAGTATTTT.

This rearrangement joins TRBV18 to TRBJ2-1, with D perhaps matching TRBD2 (6 bases). CDR3 length: 18 residues. CDR1 is KGHSH, CDR2 LQKENI, per germline. The V and J ends lost 0 bases and 0 bases respectively, with 15 bases between them. The CDR3 DNA reads TGTGCCAGCTCACCACCCGCGGGGCAGAGGGGCTCCTACAATGAGCAGTTCTTC. Protein product: CASSPPAGQRGSYNEQFF.

The genes are TRBV27 and TRBJ1-1; D call uncertain. V lost 3 bases and J lost 1, with 6 bases in between. Germline lookup yields CDR1 MNHEY and CDR2 SMNVEV (reference sequence). The CDR3 runs to 13 residues. CDR3 sequence: CASSFRGNTEAFF. The CDR3 nucleotides read TGTGCCAGCAGTTTCCGCGGGAACACTGAAGCTTTCTTT.

V is TRBV6-1 and J is TRBJ2-3, with D perhaps TRBD1 (8 bases). The V end lost 4 bases, the J end lost 5 bases, and 22 bases lay between the germline ends. Looked up from germline, CDR1 is MNHNS and CDR2 is SASEGT. The length of the CDR3 is 17 residues. The CDR3 coding sequence is TGTGCCAGCAGTGGACTACTACAGGGGGGGTTTGGAGATACGCAGTATTTT. Translating gives CASSGLLQGGFGDTQYF.

V usage is TRBV7-9 and J usage is TRBJ2-2, with 16 positions matching TRBD2. The CDR3 is made up of 18 amino acids. The germline CDR1 and CDR2 sequences are SEHNR and FQNEAQ (reference sequence). Trimming at V came to 0 bases and at J to 7 bases, leaving 5 bases not matched to a gene. The CDR3 reads CASSLAGLAGGPGGELFF. The CDR3 DNA reads as TGTGCCAGCAGCTTAGCGGGACTAGCGGGAGGGCCTGGCGGGGAGCTGTTTTTT.

The count of this clone is one. V gene TRBV29-1 combines with J gene TRBJ2-7; 8 nucleotides align to TRBD2. This CDR3 region has 13 residues. The ends lost 3 bases at V and 7 bases at J; junction bases unmatched: 8. CDR1 is SQVTM, CDR2 ANQGSEA, per germline. The DNA of the CDR3 is TGCAGCGTTGACACTAGCGGCGTAGGGGAGCAGTACTTC. This sequence encodes CSVDTSGVGEQYF.

The chain combines TRBV6-5 with TRBJ2-3; D unclear. Trimming took 6 bases from V and 1 from J, leaving 8 bases between them. The CDR3 spans 13 residues. Germline CDR1 MNHEY, CDR2 SVGAGI. The CDR3 coding sequence is TGTGCCAGCAGGTATCCCGGCACAGATACGCAGTATTTT. Protein: CASRYPGTDTQYF.

The chain carries TRBV20-1 and TRBJ2-7; a possible D gene is TRBD2 (6 bases). Germline V gene lookup returns CDR1 DFQATT and CDR2 SNEGSKA (reference sequence). The CDR3 is 11 residues long. With 6 bases removed from V and 3 bases from J, the gap between germline ends came to 9 bases. CDR3 nucleotide sequence: TGCAGTGCCCTCGGGGGCTACGAGCAGTACTTC. Encoded protein: CSALGGYEQYF.

The V call is TRBV5-6, the J call TRBJ1-6; D gene uncertain. The CDR3 contains 12 residues. Trimming took 1 base from V and 8 from J, leaving 4 bases between them. The V gene's germline CDR1 is SGHDT and CDR2 YYEEEE. CDR3 amino acids: CASSLRYSPLHF. CDR3 bases: TGTGCCAGCAGCTTGCGGTATTCACCCCTCCACTTT.

J is TRBJ1-5 and V is TRBV4-1; 7 bases line up with TRBD1. This CDR3 contains 15 residues. Trimming removed 1 base from V and 7 bases from J; junction bases left unmatched: 7. The germline CDR1 and CDR2 sequences are MGHRA and YSYEKL. The CDR3 region has the DNA TGCGCCAGCAGCCAAGGCCGGGCACAGGGGCAGCCCCAGCATTTT. Translation: CASSQGRAQGQPQHF.

The rearrangement uses TRBV28 and TRBJ1-3; tentatively, D is TRBD1 (6 bases). Trimming shortened V by 6 bases and J by 1 base, and 16 bases separated the two germline ends. The CDR3 is made up of 16 amino acids. The V gene's germline CDR1 is MDHEN and CDR2 SYDVKM. CDR3 sequence (DNA): TGTGCCAGCAGCTTCCAGGGGACATCATCTGGAAACACCATATATTTT. Encoded protein: CASSFQGTSSGNTIYF.

The chain is built from TRBV4-1 and TRBJ2-3, with 10 bases lining up with TRBD1. Losses at the gene ends were 0 bases for V and 2 bases for J; bases not matched to a gene: 2. CDR3 length: 16 residues. The germline V gene encodes CDR1 MGHRA and CDR2 YSYEKL. The CDR3 region has the DNA TGCGCCAGCAGCCAAGAGGGACAGGGGCACACAGATACGCAGTATTTT. Translating it yields CASSQEGQGHTDTQYF.

This chain uses TRBV4-1 with TRBJ1-6, with a possible D match to TRBD1 (5 bases). Germline lookup yields CDR1 MGHRA and CDR2 YSYEKL. The CDR3 totals 16 residues. V lost 1 base and J lost 9, with 16 bases in between. CDR3 loop: CASSQGIVDRFSPLHF. The DNA of the CDR3 is TGCGCCAGCAGCCAAGGGATTGTTGACAGATTTTCACCCCTCCACTTT.

The chain employs TRBV7-9 and TRBJ2-1; TRBD1 is a possible D gene (6 bases). Trimming removed 6 bases at V and 4 bases at J, with 16 bases between. The CDR3 consists of 15 residues. Germline V gene sequence: CDR1 SEHNR, CDR2 FQNEAQ (reference sequence). DNA of the CDR3: TGTGCCAGCAGTCCACGGATTACAGGGTACAATGAGCAGTTCTTC. This encodes CASSPRITGYNEQFF.

The chain has TRBV11-3 and TRBJ2-1; 7 nucleotides align to TRBD2. The CDR3 spans 15 residues. Trimming removed 4 bases from V and 1 base from J; junction bases left unmatched: 4. CDR1 and CDR2 (germline): SGHNT, YENEEA. CDR3 nucleotides: TGTGCCAGCAGCTACACCGGGGGGTCCTACAATGAGCAGTTCTTC. It yields the protein CASSYTGGSYNEQFF.

This rearrangement joins TRBV5-5 to TRBJ2-5, with 10 bases identical to TRBD1. CDR1 SGHKS and CDR2 YYEKEE come from the germline V gene (reference sequence). This CDR3 is built from 15 residues. V lost 0 bases, J lost 4 bases, and 3 bases stayed unmatched. CDR3 sequence reads: CASSLVGQGIETQYF. In DNA, the CDR3 is TGTGCCAGCAGCTTGGTGGGACAGGGGATAGAGACCCAGTACTTC.

This chain connects TRBV18 to TRBJ2-5; 11 nucleotides agree with TRBD2. Germline assignment: CDR1 KGHSH and CDR2 LQKENI. The CDR3 is made up of 16 amino acids. The junction had 7 bases not matched to a gene; V was cut back by 2 bases and J by 5 bases. CDR3: CASSPTSGSKGETQYF. Here the CDR3 DNA reads TGTGCCAGCTCACCAACTAGCGGGAGCAAGGGGGAGACCCAGTACTTC.

Regarding this clone: This sample also contains other DNA sequences that code for the same CDR3. V usage is TRBV5-1 and J usage is TRBJ2-1; D remains ambiguous. CDR1 SGHRS and CDR2 YFSETQ come from the germline V gene. V lost 0 bases, J lost 0 bases, and 7 bases lay in between. The CDR3 length is 15 residues. The CDR3 DNA follows: TGCGCCAGCAGCTTGGGCGGAAGCTCCTACAATGAGCAGTTCTTC. Translated, it gives CASSLGGSSYNEQFF.

The chain is built from TRBV5-1 and TRBJ2-3; 11 positions agree with TRBD2. Germline loops: CDR1 SGHRS, CDR2 YFSETQ. Trimming took 3 bases from V and 4 from J; bases not matched to a gene: 7. The CDR3 runs to 16 residues. The CDR3 DNA is TGCGCCAGCAGCTCCCGGACTAGCGGGCAAGCAGATACGCAGTATTTT. Amino acid sequence: CASSSRTSGQADTQYF.